The 20 T cell receptor beta chains below come from one sample, sequenced in a study of cytomegalovirus exposure and HLA in healthy donors. Primers included in the PCR were 60 Vbeta and 13 Jbeta primers. The method was immunoSEQ multiplex PCR; TCRdb's version includes in-frame clones alone and lacks a portion of them. The sample holds around 160,000 clones; around 75% are singletons and the top ten take 1.6%. The material sequenced was PBMCs. These receptors came from a woman aged 18-35 years in good health and CMV-seronegative.

The chain has TRBV7-9 and TRBJ1-1; unclear D gene. V gave up 3 bases and J gave up 0 bases, with 2 bases separating them. The germline CDR1 and CDR2 sequences are SEHNR and FQNEAQ (reference sequence). The CDR3 loop spans 12 amino acids. The CDR3 loop is CASSFMNTEAFF. The CDR3, as DNA: TGTGCCAGCAGCTTTATGAACACTGAAGCTTTCTTT.

The chain combines TRBV2 with TRBJ2-2; 13 nucleotides align to TRBD2. The V gene's germline CDR1 is SNHLY and CDR2 FYNNEI. J gave up 1 base and V 6 bases, and 5 bases lay outside the gene matches. CDR3 length equals 17 residues. The CDR3 region has the DNA TGTGCCAGCAGCCAGGGACTAGCGGGGTTGAACACCGGGGAGCTGTTTTTT. Residues: CASSQGLAGLNTGELFF.

The chain has TRBV6-1 and TRBJ1-6; D call uncertain. The CDR3 contains 16 residues. Per germline, CDR1 MNHNS and CDR2 SASEGT. Trimming cost V 3 bases and J 0 bases, with 9 bases left between them. CDR3 DNA: TGTGCCAGCAGTGACCCCCTCTTCTCCTATAATTCACCCCTCCACTTT. Its protein product is CASSDPLFSYNSPLHF.

V usage is TRBV19 and J usage is TRBJ1-5; no clear D. Germline-derived CDR1 and CDR2 are LNHDA and SQIVND (reference sequence). Trimming left V 7 bases short and J 0 bases short, with 10 bases between. CDR3 size: 14 residues. CDR3 sequence reads: CASTKTNSNQPQHF. As DNA, the CDR3 is TGTGCCAGTACCAAGACAAATAGCAATCAGCCCCAGCATTTT.

Notes on this clone: Other DNA sequences in the sample encode the same CDR3. The chain links TRBV7-9 to TRBJ1-5; D is possibly TRBD1 (5 bases). Germline lookup yields CDR1 SEHNR and CDR2 FQNEAQ (reference sequence). The CDR3 spans 14 residues. V dropped 1 base and J dropped 3 bases, with 7 bases sitting between them. The CDR3 region is CASSLVGDNQPQHF. CDR3 nucleotide sequence: TGTGCCAGCAGCTTAGTAGGGGACAATCAGCCCCAGCATTTT.

The chain has TRBV5-1 and TRBJ2-1; 9 bases align to TRBD2. The CDR3 sequence is 15 residues long. The germline V gene has CDR1 SGHRS and CDR2 YFSETQ. The V segment lost 7 bases and the J segment 8 bases; nucleotides outside the gene matches: 13. Here the CDR3 reads CASGPGAGGRDEQFF. For the CDR3, the DNA is TGCGCCAGCGGCCCAGGGGCGGGAGGGCGGGATGAGCAGTTCTTC.

The chain is built from TRBV13 and TRBJ2-1; 12 nucleotides line up with TRBD2. The CDR3 has 16 amino acids. Germline-derived CDR1 and CDR2 are PRHDT and FYEKMQ (reference sequence). V was clipped by 5 bases and J by 7 bases; unmatched bases: 9. CDR3 nucleotides: TGTGCCAGCAGCGCACGACTAGCGGGAGTCGGGAATGAGCAGTTCTTC. As protein: CASSARLAGVGNEQFF.

This rearrangement joins TRBV7-9 to TRBJ2-7; D is possibly TRBD2 (6 bases). CDR3 length equals 14 residues. V lost 5 bases to trimming and J lost 6 bases, with 17 bases between them. Germline loops: CDR1 SEHNR, CDR2 FQNEAQ (reference sequence). CDR3 protein: CASSPVLGRGEQYV. The CDR3 nucleotides are TGTGCCAGCAGCCCTGTTCTAGGGCGGGGCGAGCAGTACGTC.

The chain links TRBV5-1 to TRBJ2-7, with D uncertain. CDR3 length: 13 amino acids. Trimming took off 0 bases at V and 0 bases at J, with 4 bases between the two ends. Germline assignment: CDR1 SGHRS and CDR2 YFSETQ. CDR3 amino acids: CASSLDYSYEQYF. In DNA form, the CDR3 reads TGCGCCAGCAGCTTGGACTACTCCTACGAGCAGTACTTC.

The chain has TRBV29-1 and TRBJ2-3; a weak D match, TRBD1 (6 bases). V gave up 6 bases and J gave up 4 bases, with 20 bases separating them. There are 15 residues in the CDR3. The germline CDR1 and CDR2 sequences are SQVTM and ANQGSEA. The DNA for the CDR3 is TGCAGCGTAGCACCAGCACAGGGAGCGGCAGATACGCAGTATTTT. Amino acid sequence: CSVAPAQGAADTQYF.

The table lists this clone with a few counts. The chain has TRBV27 and TRBJ1-2; D is possibly TRBD1 (5 bases). This CDR3 region has 16 residues. Trimming removed 5 bases from V and 2 bases from J, with 18 bases in between. Germline V gene sequence: CDR1 MNHEY, CDR2 SMNVEV (reference sequence). In nucleotides, the CDR3 is TGTGCCAGCAGTCCATACCCGCCAGGGATGAACTATGGCTACACCTTC. Amino acids: CASSPYPPGMNYGYTF.

Concerning this clone itself: Mismatch with germline at one junction end may stem from a read error. Written as DNA, the CDR3 is TGTGCTAGCAGCTTGGGGCTTAACCAACGCACAGATACGCAGTATTTT. Amino acid sequence: CASSLGLNQRTDTQYF. The chain has TRBV7-7 and TRBJ2-3; tentative D call: TRBD1 (5 bases). This CDR3 has 16 amino acids. Germline-derived CDR1 and CDR2 are SSHAT and FNYEAQ (reference sequence).

The sample holds a few counts of this clone. V is TRBV4-1 and J is TRBJ1-1; TRBD1 agrees at 7 bases. This CDR3 has 16 amino acids. The germline V gene encodes CDR1 MGHRA and CDR2 YSYEKL. With V trimmed by 0 bases and J by 5 bases, 9 bases remained unmatched. CDR3 in amino acids: CASSQDGGRGDTEAFF. CDR3 bases: TGCGCCAGCAGCCAAGATGGTGGCAGGGGGGATACTGAAGCTTTCTTT.

The CDR3 DNA follows: TGTGCCAGCAGCATTAGCGGGAGGGCCCCTGAGCAGTTCTTC. It is translated as CASSISGRAPEQFF. The rearrangement uses TRBV25-1 and TRBJ2-1; TRBD2 matches at 11 bases. The CDR3 length is 14 residues. Germline V gene sequence: CDR1 MGHDK, CDR2 SYGVNS. J gave up 9 bases and V 6 bases, and 7 bases lay outside the gene matches. Drawing the rest from reference TRBV25-1 and TRBJ2-1, the complete variable domain is EADIYQTPRYLVIGTGKKITLECSQTMGHDKMYWYQQDPGMELHLIHYSYGVNSTEKGDLSSESTVSRIRTEHFPLTLESARPSHTSQYLCASSISGRAPEQFFGPGTRLTVL.

This clone was counted between two and nine times. This may arise from a read error, as a much more abundant clone is one base away. The sample carries other DNA sequences with the same CDR3. The rearrangement links TRBV4-1 to TRBJ2-2; no firm D call. The CDR3 has 15 amino acids. Germline loops: CDR1 MGHRA, CDR2 YSYEKL. Trimming cost V 0 bases and J 4 bases, with 9 bases left between them. The CDR3 here is CASSQDEASTGELFF. The CDR3 bases are TGCGCCAGCAGCCAAGATGAAGCTAGCACCGGGGAGCTGTTTTTT.

The genes are TRBV19 and TRBJ1-2, with D possibly being TRBD1 (5 bases). Trimming pared 6 bases from V and 3 bases from J, leaving 11 bases between. CDR1 LNHDA and CDR2 SQIVND come from the germline V gene (reference sequence). The CDR3 totals 13 residues. CDR3 sequence reads: CASRETVYYGYTF. The CDR3 nucleotides read TGTGCCAGTAGGGAGACAGTCTACTATGGCTACACCTTC.

The CDR3 region has the DNA TGTGCCAGCAGCTTAGAGACAGGAATTTACAATGAGCAGTTCTTC. It specifies CASSLETGIYNEQFF. The chain is built from TRBV7-6 and TRBJ2-1; tentative D call: TRBD1 (6 bases). Germline V gene data show CDR1 as SGHVS and CDR2 as FNYEAQ. The ends were cut back, 1 base at V and 4 bases at J, with 11 bases in the middle. This CDR3 has 15 residues.

This sequence joins TRBV28 and TRBJ1-2; 7 positions agree with TRBD1. This CDR3 spans 15 amino acids. Trimming removed 5 bases from V and 2 bases from J; junction bases left unmatched: 8. CDR1 is MDHEN, CDR2 SYDVKM, per germline. CDR3 DNA: TGTGCCAGCAGTCCCTGGGACAGAGAAAACTATGGCTACACCTTC. It yields the protein CASSPWDRENYGYTF.

The V and J genes are TRBV5-4 and TRBJ1-1, with D possibly being TRBD1 (6 bases). The CDR3 is 14 amino acids. Trimming took off 2 bases at V and 4 bases at J, with 12 bases between the two ends. The germline CDR1 and CDR2 sequences are SGHNT and YYREEE (reference sequence). CDR3 nucleotides: TGTGCCAGCAGCTTTGACAGGATCGGCACTGAAGCTTTCTTT. It codes for CASSFDRIGTEAFF.

The rearrangement links TRBV5-6 to TRBJ1-1; TRBD1 is a possible D gene (6 bases). The germline V gene has CDR1 SGHDT and CDR2 YYEEEE. V gave up 4 bases and J gave up 1 base, with 11 bases separating them. CDR3 size: 14 residues. In DNA form, the CDR3 reads TGTGCCAGCAGCCAAGGGACACAGAACACTGAAGCTTTCTTT. Encoded protein: CASSQGTQNTEAFF.